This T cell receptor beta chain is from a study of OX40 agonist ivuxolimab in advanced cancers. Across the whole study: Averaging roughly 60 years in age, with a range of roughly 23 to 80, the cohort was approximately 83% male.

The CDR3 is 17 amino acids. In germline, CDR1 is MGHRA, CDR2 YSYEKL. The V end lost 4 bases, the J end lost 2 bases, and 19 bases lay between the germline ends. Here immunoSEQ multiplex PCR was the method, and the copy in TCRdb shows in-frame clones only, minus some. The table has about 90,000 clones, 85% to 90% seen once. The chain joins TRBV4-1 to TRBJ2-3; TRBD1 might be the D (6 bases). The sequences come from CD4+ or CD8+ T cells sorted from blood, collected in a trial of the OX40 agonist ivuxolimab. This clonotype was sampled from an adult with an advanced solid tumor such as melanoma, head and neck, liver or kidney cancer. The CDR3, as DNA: TGCGCCAGCAGCCCCCACAGGGAATCCTTGTTCACAGATACGCAGTATTTT. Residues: CASSPHRESLFTDTQYF.